This T cell receptor (beta chain) was observed in a study of cytomegalovirus exposure and HLA in healthy donors. PCR employed 60 Vbeta and 13 Jbeta primers. The table came from immunoSEQ multiplex PCR; TCRdb's copy has only in-frame clones and leaves some out. The sample consists of around 170,000 clones, almost 85% of them appearing once. Healthy bone marrow donors supplied every sample. V trimming: 5 bases; J trimming: 3 bases; junction bases outside the gene matches: 6. There are 16 residues in the CDR3. Germline V lookup: CDR1 SGHTA, CDR2 FQGTGA. The TCR originated in a boy aged 2 to 10 in good health and CMV-seronegative. The source material was PBMCs. The chain is built from TRBV7-3 and TRBJ2-1, with TRBD2 matching over 11 bases. For the CDR3, the DNA is TGTGCCAGCAGCCGGTCCGGGACTAGCGGCTACAATGAGCAGTTCTTC. It specifies CASSRSGTSGYNEQFF.